The 26 T cell receptor beta chains below all came from one sample that was sequenced in a study of lymphopenia after photon versus proton radiotherapy (dated by TCRdb to about 2019). The library was produced with the immunoSEQ multiplex PCR assay. TCRdb limited this immuneACCESS table to in-frame rearrangements with V and J called. A share of clones is missing; checked studies link under half to unresolved V genes, and the rest is unexplained. This sample lists about 3,800 clones; about two thirds were detected once. Approximately 54% of the sample comes from the top ten. The source was peripheral blood, collected from a patient treated with proton-based radiotherapy. These receptors all come from a man older than 75 with esophageal cancer.

The chain recombines TRBV19 with TRBJ1-4; D ambiguous. Per the germline V gene, CDR1 is LNHDA and CDR2 is SQIVND (reference sequence). The V end lost 5 bases, the J end lost 8 bases, and 18 bases lay between the germline ends. The CDR3 contains 15 residues. The CDR3 DNA follows: TGTGCCAGTAGTCTACGGGCCTCCCAGGAGGAAAAACTGTTTTTT. The encoded protein is CASSLRASQEEKLFF.

The CDR3 bases are TGTGCCAGCAGTTACAACAGGGGCCGCCAAGAGACCCAGTACTTC. This codes for CASSYNRGRQETQYF. The V gene is TRBV6-6, the J gene TRBJ2-5, with TRBD1 matching 7 bases. The germline gives CDR1 MNHNY, CDR2 SVGAGI (reference sequence). This CDR3 has 15 amino acids. V lost 2 bases and J lost 1; bases outside the gene matches: 4.

This chain uses TRBV4-1 with TRBJ2-2, with D tentatively TRBD2 (6 bases). The CDR3 runs 13 residues. Looked up from germline, CDR1 is MGHRA and CDR2 is YSYEKL. The V and J ends lost 2 bases and 7 bases respectively, with 8 bases between them. The CDR3 bases are TGCGCCAGCAGCCAAAGTAGCGGCGGGGAGCTGTTTTTT. Its translation: CASSQSSGGELFF.

This clone was detected a few times. The chain links TRBV11-2 to TRBJ1-4, with unresolved D. Trimming took off 5 bases at V and 0 bases at J, with 7 bases between the two ends. From germline, CDR1 is SGHAT and CDR2 FQNNGV. The CDR3 totals 14 residues. CDR3 DNA: TGTGCCAGCAGCCCCCCAGCAACTAATGAAAAACTGTTTTTT. Amino acid sequence: CASSPPATNEKLFF.

The chain combines TRBV21-1 with TRBJ2-3; the table names TRBD1, a call not compared with the DNA. TRBV21-1 represents a pseudogene. There are 16 residues in the CDR3. The CDR3: CASRPKRDRVTDTQYF. Written as DNA, the CDR3 is TGTGCCAGCAGGCCAAAACGGGACAGGGTCACAGATACGCAGTATTTT.

This chain connects TRBV28 to TRBJ1-2, with a tentative D call TRBD1 (5 bases). Trimming took 4 bases from V and 7 from J, leaving 13 bases between them. The CDR3 is 13 amino acids. Germline V gene sequence: CDR1 MDHEN, CDR2 SYDVKM. Written as DNA, the CDR3 is TGTGCCAGCAGTTCTACAGGTAGCGTTGGCTACACCTTC. The encoded protein is CASSSTGSVGYTF.

This clone was seen a single time. V and J are TRBV11-2 and TRBJ1-4; maybe TRBD1 (5 bases). Trimming left V 4 bases short and J 8 bases short, with 14 bases between. CDR1 is SGHAT and CDR2 is FQNNGV in the germline V gene. The CDR3 spans 14 residues. This chain's CDR3 is CASSSTAVSEKLFF. The CDR3 DNA reads as TGTGCCAGCAGCTCGACAGCAGTTTCGGAAAAACTGTTTTTT.

The J gene is TRBJ2-7, the V gene TRBV7-3, with 13 positions matching TRBD2. This CDR3 has 15 residues. CDR1 and CDR2 (germline): SGHTA, FQGTGA. The trim removed 5 bases at V and 7 bases at J, leaving 8 bases unmatched. Here the CDR3 DNA reads TGTGCCAGCAGCGACGTTGGACTAGCGGGAGATGAGCAGTACTTC. It codes for CASSDVGLAGDEQYF. The full variable domain, rest sourced from reference TRBV7-3 and TRBJ2-7, is GAGVSQTPSNKVTEKGKYVELRCDPISGHTALYWYRQSLGQGPEFLIYFQGTGAADDSGLPNDRFFAVRPEGSVSTLKIQRTERGDSAVYLCASSDVGLAGDEQYFGPGTRLTVT.

A note on this clone: Other DNA sequences in the sample encode the same CDR3. The rearrangement joins TRBV10-1 to TRBJ2-7; 9 nucleotides align to TRBD1. The CDR3 contains 12 residues. Germline V lookup: CDR1 WNHNN, CDR2 SYGVQD (reference sequence). Trimming took 11 bases from V and 3 from J; bases not matched to a gene: 5. The CDR3 loop is CASGDRVYEQYF. The CDR3 DNA is TGCGCCTCAGGGGACAGGGTCTACGAGCAGTACTTC.

The chain has TRBV5-6 and TRBJ1-5; 9 bases are shared with TRBD1. V shed 4 bases and J 2 bases; nucleotides not matched to a gene: 1. The CDR3 runs to 14 residues. Looked up from germline, CDR1 is SGHDT and CDR2 is YYEEEE. CDR3 in DNA: TGTGCCAGCAGCAGGACAGGGGGCAATCAGCCCCAGCATTTT. It encodes CASSRTGGNQPQHF.

This clone was counted only a few times. V gene TRBV4-2 combines with J gene TRBJ2-3, with D tentatively TRBD1 or TRBD2 (6 bases each). The CDR3 is 17 amino acids. Germline assignment: CDR1 LGHNA and CDR2 YNFKEQ. V was pared by 3 bases and J by 2 bases, with 18 bases between. The CDR3 spells CASSQGPEGGITDTQYF. As DNA, the CDR3 is TGTGCCAGCAGCCAGGGGCCAGAGGGGGGTATCACAGATACGCAGTATTTT.

The genes are TRBV11-3 and TRBJ2-1; 7 nucleotides match TRBD2. CDR1 is SGHNT, CDR2 YENEEA, per germline. This CDR3 is built from 14 residues. The CDR3 DNA reads TGTGCGATCCGACCGGGGGGTTCACTTAATGAGCAGTTCTTC. It translates to CAIRPGGSLNEQFF.

The chain uses TRBV19 and TRBJ2-1; 11 nucleotides match TRBD2. The CDR3 is 15 amino acids. The germline V gene has CDR1 LNHDA and CDR2 SQIVND (reference sequence). V lost 10 bases, J lost 3 bases, and 8 bases stayed unmatched. The CDR3 DNA follows: TGTGCCACTTCGATAGCGGGAGGGAGCTACAATGAGCAGTTCTTC. It codes for CATSIAGGSYNEQFF.

V gene TRBV5-4 combines with J gene TRBJ2-7, with D perhaps TRBD1 or TRBD2 (5 bases each). From germline, CDR1 is SGHNT and CDR2 YYREEE (reference sequence). V was pared by 1 base and J by 5 bases, with 16 bases between. CDR3 length: 15 residues. The CDR3 is CASSLNSGLAHEQYF. Here the CDR3 DNA reads TGTGCCAGCAGCTTGAATTCGGGGCTAGCCCACGAGCAGTACTTC.

The chain carries TRBV19 and TRBJ2-7; a possible D gene is TRBD2 (5 bases). Germline V CDR1 and CDR2: LNHDA, SQIVND (reference sequence). This CDR3 region has 17 residues. The V gene lost 3 bases and the J gene lost 0 bases, with 18 bases spanning the gap. The CDR3 sequence is CASSMRSSGISSYEQYF. DNA of the CDR3: TGTGCCAGTAGTATGCGGTCGTCGGGGATAAGCTCCTACGAGCAGTACTTC.

The CDR3 nucleotides read TGTGCCAGCAGCTCACAGGGGGCTCGCTGGGGCTACACCTTC. Amino acids: CASSSQGARWGYTF. This rearrangement joins TRBV7-9 to TRBJ1-2, with TRBD1 matching 9 bases. CDR1 and CDR2 from the germline V gene are SEHNR and FQNEAQ (reference sequence). The CDR3 is 14 amino acids. V shed 4 bases, J shed 8 bases, and the junction held 8 bases outside the gene matches.

This chain joins TRBV7-8 and TRBJ2-5, with D possibly TRBD1 on 6 matching bases. Germline V gene lookup returns CDR1 SGHVS and CDR2 FQNEAQ. Deletions cut 3 bases from V and 4 bases from J, with 15 bases between. The CDR3 length is 15 residues. The CDR3 sequence: CASSLGSQGIETQYF. The CDR3 DNA reads as TGTGCCAGCAGCTTGGGGTCTCAGGGGATAGAGACCCAGTACTTC.

The chain links TRBV5-1 to TRBJ1-4, with 9 positions matching TRBD1. CDR1 SGHRS and CDR2 YFSETQ come from the germline V gene. J lost 7 bases, V lost 2 bases, and 6 bases had no gene match. The CDR3 runs to 15 residues. The CDR3 is CASSLRTGEGEKLFF. The CDR3 DNA is TGCGCCAGCAGCTTACGGACAGGGGAAGGTGAAAAACTGTTTTTT.

This chain connects TRBV25-1 to TRBJ2-5; D is possibly TRBD2 (6 bases). This CDR3 has 12 residues. Trimming pared 7 bases from V and 2 bases from J, leaving 8 bases between. CDR1 MGHDK and CDR2 SYGVNS come from the germline V gene. The CDR3 is CASTAGQETQYF. CDR3 bases: TGTGCCAGCACCGCGGGACAAGAGACCCAGTACTTC.

This clone is medium-sized within its sample. The same CDR3 is also encoded by other DNA sequences in this sample. The CDR3 is CSVRTGETPLHF. CDR3 coding DNA: TGCAGCGTCCGGACAGGGGAGACACCCCTCCACTTT. This chain connects TRBV29-1 to TRBJ1-6; 9 nucleotides line up with TRBD1. The CDR3 runs to 12 residues. V trimming: 6 bases; J trimming: 11 bases; junction bases outside the gene matches: 5. Germline V CDR1 and CDR2: SQVTM, ANQGSEA.

In DNA, the CDR3 is TGTGCCAGCAGCTTAGATCAGGGGGCGCAATATGGCTACACCTTC. It yields the protein CASSLDQGAQYGYTF. The chain employs TRBV7-2 and TRBJ1-2; 8 bases match TRBD1. Trimming at V came to 1 base and at J to 5 bases, leaving 6 bases not matched to a gene. There are 15 residues in the CDR3. Germline loops: CDR1 SGHTA, CDR2 FQGNSA.

The V and J genes are TRBV27 and TRBJ2-2; no reliable D call. The V end was cut by 3 bases, the J end by 4 bases, with 6 bases between. The length of the CDR3 is 13 residues. CDR1 and CDR2 from the germline V gene are MNHEY and SMNVEV (reference sequence). Here the CDR3 DNA reads TGTGCCAGCAGTTTTCTGGGCACCGGGGAGCTGTTTTTT. The encoded protein is CASSFLGTGELFF.

The V call is TRBV30, the J call TRBJ1-2; D is perhaps TRBD1 (5 bases). Germline values: CDR1 GTSNPN, CDR2 SVGIG (reference sequence). V shed 5 bases and J shed 4 bases, with 11 bases lying between them. The CDR3 runs 12 residues. The CDR3 spells CAWGEGSYGYTF. CDR3 DNA sequence: TGTGCCTGGGGGGAGGGGAGCTATGGCTACACCTTC.

This chain uses TRBV29-1 with TRBJ1-3; no firm D call. V lost 7 bases and J lost 3, with 16 bases in between. The germline V gene has CDR1 SQVTM and CDR2 ANQGSEA. The CDR3 is made up of 14 amino acids. The CDR3 DNA follows: TGCAGCGCCCCCGTCCCAGAGGATGGAAACACCATATATTTT. It translates to CSAPVPEDGNTIYF. The full variable domain, with the rest looked up from reference TRBV29-1 and TRBJ1-3, is SAVISQKPSRDICQRGTSLTIQCQVDSQVTMMFWYRQQPGQSLTLIATANQGSEATYESGFVIDKFPISRPNLTFSTLTVSNMSPEDSSIYLCSAPVPEDGNTIYFGEGSWLTVV.

Only a few counts were recorded for this clone. This sequence joins TRBV23-1 and TRBJ2-7; D call uncertain. TRBV23-1 has ORF status, its function being uncertain. CDR3 length: 12 amino acids. V lost 11 bases and J lost 1, with 12 bases in between. In DNA form, the CDR3 reads TGCGCCCCACTCTCTGGTTCCTACGAGCAGTACTTC. This encodes CAPLSGSYEQYF.

The V call is TRBV5-1, the J call TRBJ2-3; the D is unclear. Germline values: CDR1 SGHRS, CDR2 YFSETQ. The V gene lost 2 bases and the J gene lost 3 bases, with 10 bases spanning the gap. The CDR3 sequence is 14 residues long. The CDR3 here is CASSLATNTDTQYF. The CDR3 DNA is TGCGCCAGCAGCTTAGCGACAAATACAGATACGCAGTATTTT.